Below are 6 T cell receptor beta chains sequenced from a single sample in a study of T cells in Graves' hyperthyroidism and ophthalmopathy. It was RNA transcripts that yielded the amplified TCR beta CDR3 regions. HTBI primers were used for first-round RT-PCR of the TCR CDR3. TCRdb re-called the multiplex PCR reads with MiXCR, one entry per CDR3 protein. In the table there are some 560,000 distinct CDR3 sequences, 15% to 18% of which are singletons. The sequencing input was blood. The receptor source for this set is a woman in her twenties or thirties with Graves' hyperthyroidism.

Concerning this clonotype: A much more abundant neighbour one base away suggests this may be a read error. The V and J genes are TRBV6-1 and TRBJ1-1, with D tentatively TRBD1 (6 bases). CDR3 length: 15 amino acids. Germline lookup yields CDR1 MNHNS and CDR2 SASEGT. The CDR3 coding sequence is TGTGCCAGCGGTGAAGCGGGACATCTAAACACTGAAGCTTTCTTT. This translates into CASGEAGHLNTEAFF.

This clonotype was recorded at least ten times. The V and J genes are TRBV20-1 and TRBJ2-7; tentative D call: TRBD2 (5 bases). The CDR3 sequence is 14 residues long. The V end was cut by 0 bases, the J end by 2 bases, with 11 bases between. Germline V lookup: CDR1 DFQATT, CDR2 SNEGSKA (reference sequence). This CDR3 reads CSARDRVGTYEQYF. The CDR3 DNA sequence: TGCAGTGCTAGAGATCGAGTCGGGACCTACGAGCAGTACTTC.

Concerning this clonotype: The CDR3 ends on some other residue instead of the conserved phenylalanine or tryptophan, so this is likely a read error. This chain links TRBV2 with TRBJ2-7; 8 nucleotides match TRBD2. V was pared by 6 bases and J by 2 bases, with 6 bases of the junction left unmatched. The CDR3 totals 14 residues. Germline V gene sequence: CDR1 SNHLY, CDR2 FYNNEI. CDR3 coding DNA: TGTGCCAGCAGCGTAGCGGGACTGACCTACGAGCAGTACTCC. Translating it yields CASSVAGLTYEQYS.

The chain couples TRBV4-3 to TRBJ1-3; D is perhaps TRBD1 (5 bases). V lost 3 bases, J lost 6 bases, and 12 bases lay in between. The CDR3 is made up of 14 amino acids. CDR1 is LGHNA and CDR2 is YSLEER in the germline V gene. In DNA form, the CDR3 reads TGCGCCAGCAGCCAGACGACAGCGGTAAACACCATATATTTT. Protein product: CASSQTTAVNTIYF.

This clonotype was picked up many times. The CDR3 nucleotides read TGTGCCAGCAGTTTGCGAGGAAGCACTGAAGCTTTCTTT. The encoded protein is CASSLRGSTEAFF. This chain connects TRBV27 to TRBJ1-1; D remains unclear. Trimming removed 3 bases from V and 4 bases from J, with 9 bases in between. Germline CDR1 MNHEY, CDR2 SMNVEV (reference sequence). CDR3 length: 13 amino acids.

This clonotype appeared many times. The rearrangement links TRBV12-3 or TRBV12-4 to TRBJ2-1; D might be TRBD2 (5 bases). This CDR3 region has 15 residues. The V end lost 5 bases, the J end lost 5 bases, and 16 bases lay between the germline ends. The CDR3 sequence: CASSLPQLGHNEQFF. CDR3 sequence (DNA): TGTGCCAGCAGTCTCCCTCAACTAGGTCACAATGAGCAGTTCTTC.